These 20 T cell receptor beta chains share one sample of origin, sequenced in a study of cytomegalovirus exposure and HLA in healthy donors. Both 60 Vbeta primers and 13 Jbeta primers went into the PCR. The repertoire was sequenced with immunoSEQ multiplex PCR; TCRdb's copy has only in-frame clones and lacks some. This sample contains about 77,000 clones. Source material: PBMCs. All receptors derive from a man over 45 in good health and CMV-seropositive.

This chain joins TRBV7-2 and TRBJ2-3, with 9 positions matching TRBD2. J lost 2 bases, V lost 5 bases, and 8 bases had no gene match. CDR3 length equals 16 residues. CDR1 and CDR2 from the germline V gene are SGHTA and FQGNSA. CDR3 residues: CASSRIAGEHTDTQYF. The CDR3 DNA is TGTGCCAGCAGCCGAATAGCGGGGGAACACACAGATACGCAGTATTTT.

The V gene is TRBV5-8, the J gene TRBJ1-1, with D unresolved. CDR3 size: 13 residues. CDR1 SGHTS and CDR2 YDEGEE come from the germline V gene. Trimming stripped 10 bases from V and 7 bases from J, with 20 bases between. The CDR3 nucleotides are TGTGCCTCGTCCCTTGCGGGCTGGGATGAAGCTTTCTTT. This encodes CASSLAGWDEAFF. Complete variable domain (other parts from reference TRBV5-8 and TRBJ1-1): EAGVTQSPTHLIKTRGQQATLRCSPISGHTSVYWYQQALGLGLQFLLWYDEGEERNRGNFPPRFSGRQFPNYSSELNVNALELEDSALYLCASSLAGWDEAFFGQGTRLTVV.

The rearrangement links TRBV28 to TRBJ2-1, with 16 bases identical to TRBD2. The CDR3 is 19 amino acids. Trimming cost V 3 bases and J 8 bases; bases outside gene matches: 13. Germline V CDR1 and CDR2: MDHEN, SYDVKM. The CDR3 DNA reads TGTGCCAGCAGTTTCTCGACACGTTGGGGACTAGCGGGAGGGGATGAGCAGTTCTTC. Protein: CASSFSTRWGLAGGDEQFF.

The rearrangement links TRBV5-4 to TRBJ2-5; D gene uncertain. Germline V gene data show CDR1 as SGHNT and CDR2 as YYREEE (reference sequence). This CDR3 has 15 amino acids. Trimming pared 5 bases from V and 5 bases from J, leaving 19 bases between. The chain's CDR3 is CASSHDPGVSETQYF. The CDR3 DNA reads as TGTGCCAGCAGTCATGACCCCGGAGTGAGCGAGACCCAGTACTTC.

This chain uses TRBV5-6 with TRBJ1-4; no clear D. The V end was cut by 4 bases, the J end by 8 bases, with 15 bases between. CDR3 size: 14 residues. Germline-derived CDR1 and CDR2 are SGHDT and YYEEEE. The CDR3 is CASSLPGLPEKLFF. The DNA of the CDR3 is TGTGCCAGCAGCCTGCCCGGTCTCCCGGAAAAACTGTTTTTT.

The V and J genes are TRBV6-5 and TRBJ2-7; 7 bases are a match to TRBD1. The junction had 7 bases not matched to a gene; V was cut back by 0 bases and J by 2 bases. The CDR3 extends over 16 amino acids. Germline-derived CDR1 and CDR2 are MNHEY and SVGAGI. The CDR3 loop reads CASSYSLAGTAYEQYF. CDR3 in DNA: TGTGCCAGCAGTTACTCATTGGCCGGGACAGCCTACGAGCAGTACTTC.

The genes are TRBV27 and TRBJ1-2, with 8 bases identical to TRBD1. This CDR3 is 14 amino acids long. V shed 0 bases and J 8 bases; nucleotides not matched to a gene: 5. Germline loops: CDR1 MNHEY, CDR2 SMNVEV (reference sequence). The CDR3 protein is CASSLSRGRRGYTF. The CDR3 DNA sequence: TGTGCCAGCAGTTTATCCAGGGGGCGGCGGGGCTACACCTTC.

V gene TRBV15 combines with J gene TRBJ2-7; TRBD2 is a possible D gene (5 bases). The CDR3 consists of 11 residues. V lost 8 bases to trimming and J lost 5 bases, with 10 bases between them. CDR1 and CDR2 (germline): LNHNV, YYDKDF (reference sequence). Written as DNA, the CDR3 is TGTGCCACCGGGAGCAGGCACGAGCAGTACGTC. This codes for CATGSRHEQYV.

The chain combines TRBV6-6 with TRBJ1-1, with D unclear. The CDR3 runs to 13 residues. The germline V and J ends were trimmed by 0 bases and 3 bases, with 5 bases remaining between them. CDR1 is MNHNY, CDR2 SVGAGI, per germline (reference sequence). CDR3 residues: CASSYSSDTEAFF. The DNA of the CDR3 is TGTGCCAGCAGTTACTCGAGCGACACTGAAGCTTTCTTT.

The chain links TRBV18 to TRBJ1-2, with D unresolved. Germline V gene data show CDR1 as KGHSH and CDR2 as LQKENI. Trimming removed 2 bases at V and 8 bases at J, with 12 bases between. The CDR3 runs to 13 residues. The CDR3 coding sequence is TGTGCCAGCTCACCAACCGAGAGAGGCGGCTACACCTTC. Translated: CASSPTERGGYTF.

The chain employs TRBV5-1 and TRBJ1-1; maybe TRBD1 (6 bases). CDR1 and CDR2 (germline): SGHRS, YFSETQ. The CDR3 has 14 amino acids. Trimming cost V 4 bases and J 4 bases, with 14 bases left between them. Here the CDR3 DNA reads TGCGCCAGCAGCCTAGGGGGGGGAATCACTGAAGCTTTCTTT. Translating it yields CASSLGGGITEAFF.

CDR3 sequence reads: CASSRGLGTDTQYF. In DNA form, the CDR3 reads TGTGCCAGCAGCCGGGGACTTGGCACAGATACGCAGTATTTT. The rearrangement links TRBV27 to TRBJ2-3; weak D call: TRBD2 (6 bases). This CDR3 comprises 14 residues. CDR1 is MNHEY and CDR2 is SMNVEV in the germline V gene (reference sequence). The ends were cut back, 6 bases at V and 1 base at J, with 11 bases in the middle.

This chain connects TRBV9 to TRBJ1-5; D uncertain. The CDR3 covers 13 residues. The germline gives CDR1 SGDLS, CDR2 YYNGEE. Between the trimmed V and J ends, which lost 0 bases and 11 bases, there was a span of 12 bases. The CDR3 protein is CASSVATGEAQHF. CDR3 nucleotides: TGTGCCAGCAGCGTAGCTACGGGAGAAGCCCAGCATTTT.

The rearrangement uses TRBV6-5 and TRBJ1-2; a possible D gene is TRBD1 (6 bases). Trimming took off 0 bases at V and 4 bases at J, with 12 bases between the two ends. This CDR3 has 15 amino acids. Germline CDR1 reads MNHEY; CDR2 reads SVGAGI. CDR3 bases: TGTGCCAGCAGTTACTCGGGCAGGGGAACCTATGGCTACACCTTC. Translating it yields CASSYSGRGTYGYTF.

The chain uses TRBV14 and TRBJ1-1; D is unresolved. The germline CDR1 and CDR2 sequences are SGHDN and FVKESK. With 0 bases removed from V and 3 bases from J, the gap between germline ends came to 8 bases. The CDR3 has 14 residues. Written as DNA, the CDR3 is TGTGCCAGCAGCCAAGATCTGGAGGACACTGAAGCTTTCTTT. It encodes CASSQDLEDTEAFF.

The gene calls are TRBV6-5 and TRBJ2-1; D remains unclear. V lost 7 bases, J lost 9 bases, and 10 bases lay in between. CDR3 length: 11 amino acids. Germline CDR1 and CDR2: MNHEY and SVGAGI. CDR3 sequence reads: CASMWASEQFF. As DNA, the CDR3 is TGTGCCAGCATGTGGGCGTCTGAGCAGTTCTTC.

The genes are TRBV19 and TRBJ1-1; D not resolved. V was cut by 5 bases and J by 6 bases, with 13 bases left in between. The CDR3 runs to 13 residues. Germline assignment: CDR1 LNHDA and CDR2 SQIVND (reference sequence). This CDR3 reads CASSSRLRAEAFF. The CDR3 region has the DNA TGTGCCAGTAGTTCCCGATTGAGGGCTGAAGCTTTCTTT.

The chain carries TRBV6-5 and TRBJ1-2; D unclear. The CDR3 is made up of 11 amino acids. Per germline, CDR1 MNHEY and CDR2 SVGAGI. Trimming took 2 bases from V and 10 from J, leaving 8 bases between them. The CDR3: CASSYGEVYTF. As DNA, the CDR3 is TGTGCCAGCAGTTACGGGGAGGTCTACACCTTC.

V gene TRBV7-9 combines with J gene TRBJ1-2, with a possible D match to TRBD1 (6 bases). The germline V gene has CDR1 SEHNR and CDR2 FQNEAQ (reference sequence). The CDR3 runs 13 residues. V shed 5 bases and J shed 2 bases, with 9 bases lying between them. The CDR3 reads CASSPTGNYGYTF. The CDR3, as DNA: TGTGCCAGCAGCCCAACAGGGAACTATGGCTACACCTTC.

The rearrangement joins TRBV9 to TRBJ2-5, with D possibly TRBD1 on 5 matching bases. The CDR3 has 14 residues. V was cut by 2 bases and J by 2 bases, with 10 bases left in between. Germline CDR1 SGDLS, CDR2 YYNGEE. The CDR3 DNA is TGTGCCAGCAGCGTCGACCGACAGCAAGAGACCCAGTACTTC. This codes for CASSVDRQQETQYF. Full variable domain (rest looked up from reference TRBV9 and TRBJ2-5): DSGVTQTPKHLITATGQRVTLRCSPRSGDLSVYWYQQSLDQGLQFLIQYYNGEERAKGNILERFSAQQFPDLHSELNLSSLELGDSALYFCASSVDRQQETQYFGPGTRLLVL.